A selection of T cell receptor beta chains follows, all from one sample in a study of beta chain features in type 1 diabetes. Using immunoSEQ multiplex PCR, the repertoire was profiled, and TCRdb retains in-frame clones only, with some absent. The sample holds hundreds of thousands of clones, 30% seen once. The sequencing input was naive CD4+ T cells from blood. These receptors came from a young man in good health. CDR3s include the opening cysteine and the closing phenylalanine or tryptophan. Fields, in order: V gene, J gene, D gene, clone size, CDR3 protein, CDR3 DNA. The D gene is left open where the match is weak. Where a row states a size, it is once, few, many or the class of an expanded clone; other rows omit it.

TRBV9	TRBJ2-1	TRBD2	few	CASSVDLREGNEQFF	TGTGCCAGCAGCGTAGATCTGCGGGAGGGCAATGAGCAGTTCTTC
TRBV29-1	TRBJ2-1	TRBD2	few	CSVELAGGPYNEQFF	TGCAGCGTTGAACTAGCGGGAGGGCCCTACAATGAGCAGTTCTTC
TRBV9	TRBJ2-1	TRBD2	.	CASSGTSGWDEQFF	TGTGCCAGCAGCGGGACTAGCGGGTGGGATGAGCAGTTCTTC
TRBV7-9	TRBJ2-3	TRBD1	few	CASSYRTGYTDTQYF	TGTGCCAGCAGCTATCGGACAGGATACACAGATACGCAGTATTTT
TRBV15	TRBJ2-5	TRBD1	few	CATSRDPGGVETQYF	TGTGCCACCAGCAGAGACCCAGGGGGCGTAGAGACCCAGTACTTC
TRBV2	TRBJ2-3	.	.	CATPGSTDTQYF	TGTGCCACCCCAGGGAGCACAGATACGCAGTATTTT
TRBV29-1	TRBJ2-3	.	.	CSGRDFNTDTQYF	TGCAGCGGCCGGGACTTCAACACAGATACGCAGTATTTT
TRBV9	TRBJ2-5	.	few	CASSVGIDQTQYF	TGTGCCAGCAGCGTAGGGATCGACCAGACCCAGTACTTC
TRBV4-1	TRBJ2-1	TRBD2	.	CASSQDLTRAGAQDSHEQFF	TGCGCCAGCAGCCAAGATTTAACTAGAGCGGGAGCCCAGGACAGCCATGAGCAGTTCTTC
TRBV4-1	TRBJ1-5	.	few	CASSQEGRSNQPQHF	TGCGCCAGCAGCCAAGAGGGGCGTAGCAATCAGCCCCAGCATTTT
TRBV9	TRBJ2-5	.	.	CASSVGTTYQETQYF	TGTGCCAGCAGCGTAGGTACAACGTACCAAGAGACCCAGTACTTC
TRBV7-2	TRBJ2-5	.	few	CASSPRWAQETQYF	TGTGCCAGCAGCCCACGATGGGCCCAAGAGACCCAGTACTTC
TRBV4-2	TRBJ1-5	.	few	CASSRTLGLSNQPQHF	TGTGCCAGCAGCCGGACCCTGGGGCTTAGCAATCAGCCCCAGCATTTT
TRBV6-6	TRBJ2-4	.	.	CASSYSPENIQYF	TGTGCCAGCAGTTACTCCCCGGAAAACATTCAGTACTTC
TRBV28	TRBJ2-7	.	.	CASSSPDSSYEQYF	TGTGCCAGCAGTTCTCCGGACTCCTCCTACGAGCAGTACTTC
TRBV20-1	TRBJ2-7	.	few	CSARQSYEQYF	TGCAGTGCTAGACAGTCCTACGAGCAGTACTTC
TRBV30	TRBJ1-1	.	.	CAWIRQFGEEAFF	TGTGCCTGGATAAGACAATTTGGGGAAGAAGCTTTCTTT
TRBV9	TRBJ2-1	.	.	CASSVGGVYNEQFF	TGTGCCAGCAGCGTTGGGGGAGTCTACAATGAGCAGTTCTTC
TRBV7-6	TRBJ2-6	.	few	CASSPGLARGSGANVLTF	TGTGCCAGCAGCCCAGGGCTAGCCCGGGGGTCCGGGGCCAACGTCCTGACTTTC
TRBV25-1	TRBJ2-1	TRBD1	few	CASSDWGTGRSYNEQFF	TGTGCCAGCAGTGATTGGGGGACAGGGCGCTCCTACAATGAGCAGTTCTTC
TRBV30	TRBJ2-1	.	few	CACIFRNEQFF	TGTGCCTGTATATTTAGGAATGAGCAGTTCTTC
TRBV7-3	TRBJ2-3	.	.	CASSLGPRRGADTQYF	TGTGCCAGCAGCTTAGGTCCCAGGAGGGGGGCAGATACGCAGTATTTT
TRBV28	TRBJ2-1	.	once	CASGGAPPGEQFF	TGTGCCAGCGGCGGGGCTCCTCCGGGGGAGCAGTTCTTC
TRBV5-1	TRBJ2-1	TRBD1	few	CASSLFGTGNNEQFF	TGCGCCAGCAGCTTGTTTGGGACAGGGAACAATGAGCAGTTCTTC
TRBV30	TRBJ2-6	.	few	CAWSRRAGANVLTF	TGTGCCTGGAGTCGGAGGGCTGGGGCCAACGTCCTGACTTTC
TRBV4-2	TRBJ1-4	.	.	CASSQRDYEKLFF	TGTGCCAGCAGCCAGAGGGACTATGAAAAACTGTTTTTT
TRBV7-2	TRBJ2-5	.	few	CASSPQGSGGWETQYF	TGTGCCAGCAGCCCACAAGGTTCCGGAGGGTGGGAGACCCAGTACTTC
TRBV29-1	TRBJ2-5	.	.	CSVGQSQETQYF	TGCAGCGTTGGACAGAGCCAAGAGACCCAGTACTTC
TRBV30	TRBJ2-1	TRBD1	.	CAWSAGRTGYNEQFF	TGTGCCTGGAGTGCTGGGCGGACAGGCTACAATGAGCAGTTCTTC
TRBV20-1	TRBJ2-7	.	few	CSAEGIDEQYF	TGCAGTGCTGAGGGAATTGACGAGCAGTACTTC
TRBV20-1	TRBJ2-5	.	.	CSASRSQTQYF	TGCAGTGCTTCCCGGTCGCAGACCCAGTACTTC
TRBV18	TRBJ2-7	.	few	CASSPRDGYEQYF	TGTGCCAGCTCACCTCGGGACGGCTACGAGCAGTACTTC
TRBV30	TRBJ2-7	.	.	CAWDTAYLLEQYF	TGTGCCTGGGACACGGCCTACCTCCTGGAGCAGTACTTC
TRBV15	TRBJ2-3	TRBD2	few	CATSRGPLAGGGDTQYF	TGTGCCACCAGCAGAGGTCCGCTAGCGGGAGGTGGGGATACGCAGTATTTT
TRBV7-9	TRBJ2-2	.	.	CASSLGQMNTGELFF	TGTGCCAGCAGCTTAGGGCAGATGAACACCGGGGAGCTGTTTTTT
TRBV10-3	TRBJ1-1	.	few	CAISEYAQGSTEAFF	TGTGCCATCAGTGAGTATGCACAGGGTAGCACTGAAGCTTTCTTT
TRBV7-2	TRBJ2-2	.	.	CASSLVLTNTGELFF	TGTGCCAGCAGCTTAGTACTGACTAACACCGGGGAGCTGTTTTTT
TRBV18	TRBJ2-7	.	few	CASSPPATGRSYEQYF	TGTGCCAGCTCACCACCAGCGACAGGTCGATCCTACGAGCAGTACTTC
TRBV6-1	TRBJ2-1	.	few	CASRLNEQFF	TGTGCCAGCAGGCTCAATGAGCAGTTCTTC
TRBV7-9	TRBJ1-1	TRBD1	.	CASSLGGTGYGDTEAFF	TGTGCCAGCAGCCTCGGAGGGACAGGGTATGGAGACACTGAAGCTTTCTTT
TRBV11-2	TRBJ1-1	.	.	CASGGLIRNTEAFF	TGTGCCAGCGGAGGGTTGATTCGGAACACTGAAGCTTTCTTT
TRBV7-9	TRBJ2-2	.	.	CASSFWSTNTGELFF	TGTGCCAGCAGCTTTTGGTCTACGAACACCGGGGAGCTGTTTTTT
TRBV29-1	TRBJ2-2	TRBD1	.	CSVEVTIGTENTGELFF	TGCAGCGTTGAAGTCACGATTGGGACAGAGAACACCGGGGAGCTGTTTTTT
TRBV30	TRBJ1-3	.	.	CAWSGSYTIYF	TGTGCCTGGAGTGGTAGTTACACCATATATTTT
TRBV7-7	TRBJ2-3	.	.	CASSLAGTTDTQYF	TGTGCCAGCAGCCTCGCCGGGACTACAGATACGCAGTATTTT
TRBV7-9	TRBJ2-2	TRBD2	.	CASSSTSGNTGELFF	TGTGCCAGCAGTTCGACTAGCGGTAACACCGGGGAGCTGTTTTTT
TRBV10-3	TRBJ2-6	.	few	CAISERWGRENSGANVLTF	TGTGCCATCAGTGAGCGATGGGGCAGGGAGAACTCTGGGGCCAACGTCCTGACTTTC
TRBV18	TRBJ1-2	TRBD1	few	CASSLAQGASPYGYTF	TGTGCCAGCTCACTCGCCCAGGGGGCTTCGCCCTATGGCTACACCTTC
TRBV30	TRBJ1-4	.	.	CAWSVRGRTTNEKLFF	TGTGCCTGGAGTGTAAGGGGACGGACTACTAATGAAAAACTGTTTTTT